The rows below give T cell receptor beta chains drawn from one sample of a study of cytomegalovirus exposure and HLA in healthy donors. The repertoire was sequenced with immunoSEQ multiplex PCR; TCRdb's copy has only in-frame clones and lacks some. Of some 200,000 clones in the sample, roughly 70% were seen once. Sequenced material: PBMCs. The receptors shown here come from a man in his forties or fifties in good health and CMV-seropositive. Each CDR3 is given with its conserved first and last residue.

J gene,V gene,CDR3 protein
TRBJ1-2,TRBV7-3,CASSATGGPGYTF
TRBJ2-7,TRBV5-5,CASSGTGAHYEQYF
TRBJ2-3,TRBV7-9,CSSSSSIGTGLDTQYF
TRBJ1-5,TRBV4-2,CASSQVSGEDQPQHF
TRBJ1-5,TRBV6-4,CASSERSNQPQHF
TRBJ1-5,TRBV6-5,CASSSDTSGQPQHF
TRBJ1-2,TRBV28,CASSSETGLPSYGYTF
TRBJ1-5,TRBV2,CASSTGVGSQPQHF
TRBJ2-3,TRBV29-1,CSVEASGVGTDTQYF
TRBJ2-5,TRBV5-1,CASSSWDTQETQYF
TRBJ1-1,TRBV12-5,CASGPNRASGDTEAFF
TRBJ1-1,TRBV6-1,CASALSTENTEAFF
TRBJ2-5,TRBV28,CASREGGKETQYF
TRBJ2-2,TRBV13,CASSFTGGFGGELFF
TRBJ2-7,TRBV9,CASSKQGADYEQYF
TRBJ1-6,TRBV4-1,CASSQESHSNSPLHF
TRBJ2-3,TRBV9,CASSVALTSGGPDTQYF
TRBJ1-1,TRBV7-9,CSSTRGSEAFF
TRBJ2-5,TRBV6-1,CASSRDRGETQYF
TRBJ1-6,TRBV7-2,CASSSTGPGGSPLHF
TRBJ2-7,TRBV18,CASSPLTGYEQYF
TRBJ2-7,TRBV5-1,CASRTGTGFHEQYF
TRBJ1-2,TRBV19,CASRTGTNYGYTF
TRBJ1-5,TRBV28,CASSLHRMGGRGNQPQHF
TRBJ1-1,TRBV5-4,CASSFRTGVSTEAFF
TRBJ2-7,TRBV27,CASSLSAGPLSYEQYF
TRBJ1-3,TRBV19,CASWDTRNLGHTIYF